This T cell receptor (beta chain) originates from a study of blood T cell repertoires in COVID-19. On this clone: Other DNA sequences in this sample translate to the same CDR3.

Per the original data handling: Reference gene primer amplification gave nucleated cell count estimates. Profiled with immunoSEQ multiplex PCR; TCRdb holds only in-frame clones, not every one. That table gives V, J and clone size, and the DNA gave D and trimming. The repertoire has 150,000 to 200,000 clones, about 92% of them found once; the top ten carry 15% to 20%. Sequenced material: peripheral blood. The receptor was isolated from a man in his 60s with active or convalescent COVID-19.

This chain's CDR3 is CASKGGPSGNTIYF. CDR3 nucleotides: TGTGCCAGTAAGGGCGGGCCTTCTGGAAACACCATATATTTT. This chain uses TRBV19 with TRBJ1-3; D is undetermined. The germline V gene has CDR1 LNHDA and CDR2 SQIVND (reference sequence). This CDR3 region has 14 residues. Deletions cut 7 bases from V and 1 base from J, with 11 bases between.